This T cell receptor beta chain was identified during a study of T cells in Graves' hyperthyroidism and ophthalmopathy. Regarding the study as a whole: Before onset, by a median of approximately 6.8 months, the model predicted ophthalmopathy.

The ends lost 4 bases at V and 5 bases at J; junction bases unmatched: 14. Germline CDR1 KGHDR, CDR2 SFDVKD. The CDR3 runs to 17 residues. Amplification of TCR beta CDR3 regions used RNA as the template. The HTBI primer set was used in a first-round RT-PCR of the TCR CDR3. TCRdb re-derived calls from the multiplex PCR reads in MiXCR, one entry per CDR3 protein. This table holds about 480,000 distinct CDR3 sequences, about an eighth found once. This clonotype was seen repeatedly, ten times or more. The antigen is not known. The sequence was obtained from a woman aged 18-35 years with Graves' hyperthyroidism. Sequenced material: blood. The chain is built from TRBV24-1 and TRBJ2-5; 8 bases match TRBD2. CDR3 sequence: CATSEGGTRDTEETQYF. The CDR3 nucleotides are TGTGCCACCAGTGAGGGGGGGACTAGGGATACTGAGGAGACCCAGTACTTC.